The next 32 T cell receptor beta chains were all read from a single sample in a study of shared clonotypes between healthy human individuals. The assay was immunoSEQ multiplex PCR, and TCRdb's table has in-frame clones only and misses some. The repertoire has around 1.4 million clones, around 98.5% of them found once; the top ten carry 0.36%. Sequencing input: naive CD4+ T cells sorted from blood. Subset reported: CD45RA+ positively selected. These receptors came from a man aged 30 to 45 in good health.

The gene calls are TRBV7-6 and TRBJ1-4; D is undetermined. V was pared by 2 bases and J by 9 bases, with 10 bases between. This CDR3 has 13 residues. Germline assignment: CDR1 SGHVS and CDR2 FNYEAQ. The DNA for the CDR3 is TGTGCCAGCAGCTTAAGTGAGGAAAAAAAACTGTTTTTT. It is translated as CASSLSEEKKLFF.

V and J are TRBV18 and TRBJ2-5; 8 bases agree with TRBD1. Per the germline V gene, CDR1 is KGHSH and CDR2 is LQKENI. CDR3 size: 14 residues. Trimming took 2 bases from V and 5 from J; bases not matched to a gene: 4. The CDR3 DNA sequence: TGTGCCAGCTCACCAGTCAGGGGGCAGGAGACCCAGTACTTC. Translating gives CASSPVRGQETQYF.

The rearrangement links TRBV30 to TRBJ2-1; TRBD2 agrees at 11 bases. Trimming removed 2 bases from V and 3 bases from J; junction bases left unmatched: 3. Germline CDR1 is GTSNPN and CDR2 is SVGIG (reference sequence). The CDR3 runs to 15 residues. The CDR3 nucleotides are TGTGCCTGGAGTATAGCGGGAGGGCTCTACAATGAGCAGTTCTTC. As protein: CAWSIAGGLYNEQFF.

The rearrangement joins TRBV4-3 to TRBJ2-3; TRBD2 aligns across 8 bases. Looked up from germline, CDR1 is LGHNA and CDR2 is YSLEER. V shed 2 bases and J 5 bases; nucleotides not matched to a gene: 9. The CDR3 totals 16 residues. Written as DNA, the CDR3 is TGCGCCAGCAGCCAATTTAAGCGGGAGAGTGGAGATACGCAGTATTTT. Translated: CASSQFKRESGDTQYF.

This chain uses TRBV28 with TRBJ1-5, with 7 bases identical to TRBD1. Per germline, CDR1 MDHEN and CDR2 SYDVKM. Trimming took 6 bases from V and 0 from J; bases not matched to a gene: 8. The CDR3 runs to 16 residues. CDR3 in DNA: TGTGCCAGCAGCGACCCTAGGGACAGTAGCAATCAGCCCCAGCATTTT. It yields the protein CASSDPRDSSNQPQHF.

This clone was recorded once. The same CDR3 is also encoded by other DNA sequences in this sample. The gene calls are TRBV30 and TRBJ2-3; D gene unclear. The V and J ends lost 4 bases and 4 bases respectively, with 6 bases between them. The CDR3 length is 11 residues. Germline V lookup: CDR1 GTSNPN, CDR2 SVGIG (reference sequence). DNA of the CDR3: TGTGCCTGGACTGGATCAGATACGCAGTATTTT. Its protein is CAWTGSDTQYF.

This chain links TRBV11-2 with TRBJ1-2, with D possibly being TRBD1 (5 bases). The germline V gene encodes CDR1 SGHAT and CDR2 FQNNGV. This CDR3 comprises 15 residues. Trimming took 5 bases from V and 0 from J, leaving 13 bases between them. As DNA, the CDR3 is TGTGCCAGCAGCCCGGATGGAGGGGCTAACTATGGCTACACCTTC. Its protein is CASSPDGGANYGYTF.

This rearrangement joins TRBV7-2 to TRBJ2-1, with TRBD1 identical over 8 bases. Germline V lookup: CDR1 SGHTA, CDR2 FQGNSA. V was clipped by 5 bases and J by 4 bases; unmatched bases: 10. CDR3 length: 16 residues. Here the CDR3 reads CASSLLDRGGYNEQFF. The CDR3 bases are TGTGCCAGCAGCCTACTAGACAGGGGCGGGTACAATGAGCAGTTCTTC.

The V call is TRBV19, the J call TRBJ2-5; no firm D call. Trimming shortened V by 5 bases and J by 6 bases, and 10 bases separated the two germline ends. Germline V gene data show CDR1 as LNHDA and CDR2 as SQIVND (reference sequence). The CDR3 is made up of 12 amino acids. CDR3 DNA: TGTGCCAGTAGTCAGGTGGGGAAGACCCAGTACTTC. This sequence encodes CASSQVGKTQYF.

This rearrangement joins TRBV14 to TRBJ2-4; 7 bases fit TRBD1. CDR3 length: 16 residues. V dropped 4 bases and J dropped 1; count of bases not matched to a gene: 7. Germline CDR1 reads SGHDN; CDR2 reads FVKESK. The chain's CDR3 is CASSRSGQVAKNIQYF. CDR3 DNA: TGTGCCAGCAGCCGAAGCGGACAGGTTGCCAAAAACATTCAGTACTTC. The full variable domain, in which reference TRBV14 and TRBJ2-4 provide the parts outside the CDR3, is EAGVTQFPSHSVIEKGQTVTLRCDPISGHDNLYWYRRVMGKEIKFLLHFVKESKQDESGMPNNRFLAERTGGTYSTLKVQPAELEDSGVYFCASSRSGQVAKNIQYFGAGTRLSVL.

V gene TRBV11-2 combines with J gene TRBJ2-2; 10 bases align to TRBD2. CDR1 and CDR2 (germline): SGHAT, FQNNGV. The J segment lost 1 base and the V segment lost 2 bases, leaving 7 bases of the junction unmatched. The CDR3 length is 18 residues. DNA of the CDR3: TGTGCCAGCAGCTTACTTCCGCTAGCGGGGGAGAACACCGGGGAGCTGTTTTTT. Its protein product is CASSLLPLAGENTGELFF.

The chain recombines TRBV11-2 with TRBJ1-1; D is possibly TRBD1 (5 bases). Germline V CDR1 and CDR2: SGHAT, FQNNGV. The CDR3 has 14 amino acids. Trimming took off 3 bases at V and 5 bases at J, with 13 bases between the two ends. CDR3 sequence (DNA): TGTGCCAGCAGCTTGATACGGGGCTCGACTGAAGCTTTCTTT. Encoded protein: CASSLIRGSTEAFF.

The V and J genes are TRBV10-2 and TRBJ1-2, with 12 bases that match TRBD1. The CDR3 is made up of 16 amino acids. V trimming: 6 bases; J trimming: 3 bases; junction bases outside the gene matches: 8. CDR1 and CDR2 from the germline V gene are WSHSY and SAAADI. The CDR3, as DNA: TGCGCCAGCAGCGAGGGGACAGGGGGCAGATACTATGGCTACACCTTC. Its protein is CASSEGTGGRYYGYTF.

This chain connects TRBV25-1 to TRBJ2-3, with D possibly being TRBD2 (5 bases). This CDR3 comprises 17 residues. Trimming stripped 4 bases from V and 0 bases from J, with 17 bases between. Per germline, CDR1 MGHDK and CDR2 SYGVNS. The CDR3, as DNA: TGTGCCAGCAGTGTGAGGGCGACGTGGACCAGCACAGATACGCAGTATTTT. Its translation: CASSVRATWTSTDTQYF.

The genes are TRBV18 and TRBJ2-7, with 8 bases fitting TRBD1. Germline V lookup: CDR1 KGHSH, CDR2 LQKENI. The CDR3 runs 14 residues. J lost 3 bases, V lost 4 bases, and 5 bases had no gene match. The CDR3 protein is CASSLLDRGYEQYF. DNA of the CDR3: TGTGCCAGCTCACTACTTGACAGGGGCTACGAGCAGTACTTC.

CDR3 amino acids: CASSLGSAKGETQYF. DNA of the CDR3: TGTGCCAGCAGCTTAGGATCAGCAAAGGGGGAGACCCAGTACTTC. The chain carries TRBV7-9 and TRBJ2-5; TRBD1 might be the D (5 bases). CDR1 is SEHNR, CDR2 FQNEAQ, per germline (reference sequence). The CDR3 contains 15 residues. V was shortened by 1 base and J by 5 bases, with 14 bases between the two germline ends.

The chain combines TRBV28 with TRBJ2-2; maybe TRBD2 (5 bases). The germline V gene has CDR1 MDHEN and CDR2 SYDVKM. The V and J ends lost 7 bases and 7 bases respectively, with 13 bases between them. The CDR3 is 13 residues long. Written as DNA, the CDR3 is TGTGCCAGCATAAGGGCGGAGGACGGGGAGCTGTTTTTT. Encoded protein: CASIRAEDGELFF.

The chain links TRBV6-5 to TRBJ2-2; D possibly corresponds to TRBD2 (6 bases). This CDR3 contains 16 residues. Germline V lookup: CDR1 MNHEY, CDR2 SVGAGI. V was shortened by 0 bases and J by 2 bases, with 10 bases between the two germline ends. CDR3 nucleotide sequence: TGTGCCAGCAGTTACTCGGCGGGACCCAACACCGGGGAGCTGTTTTTT. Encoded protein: CASSYSAGPNTGELFF.

CDR3 DNA sequence: TGCAGCGTGCCGAGTATCCCCACAAACAATGAGCAGTTCTTC. Amino acids: CSVPSIPTNNEQFF. The chain combines TRBV29-1 with TRBJ2-1; D gene uncertain. The CDR3 is 14 residues long. V lost 6 bases to trimming and J lost 5 bases, with 17 bases between them. The germline V gene has CDR1 SQVTM and CDR2 ANQGSEA.

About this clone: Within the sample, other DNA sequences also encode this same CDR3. CDR3 protein: CAISERGEQFF. The CDR3 nucleotides read TGTGCCATCAGTGAACGAGGCGAGCAGTTCTTC. This chain connects TRBV10-3 to TRBJ2-1, with unresolved D. V dropped 3 bases and J dropped 10 bases, with 7 bases sitting between them. Germline V gene data show CDR1 as ENHRY and CDR2 as SYGVKD. The CDR3 sequence is 11 residues long.

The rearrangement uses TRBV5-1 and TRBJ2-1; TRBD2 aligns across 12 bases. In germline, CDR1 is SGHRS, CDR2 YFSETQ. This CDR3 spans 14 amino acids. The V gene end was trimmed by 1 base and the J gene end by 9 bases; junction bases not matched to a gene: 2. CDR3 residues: CASSLPSGRGEQFF. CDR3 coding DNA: TGCGCCAGCAGCTTGCCTAGCGGGAGGGGTGAGCAGTTCTTC.

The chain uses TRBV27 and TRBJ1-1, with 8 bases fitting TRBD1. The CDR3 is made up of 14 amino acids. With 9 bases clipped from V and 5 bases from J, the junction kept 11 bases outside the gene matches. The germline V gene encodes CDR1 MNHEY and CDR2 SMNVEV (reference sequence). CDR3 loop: CASQRQGAGTEAFF. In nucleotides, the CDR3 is TGTGCCAGTCAGAGGCAGGGGGCTGGGACTGAAGCTTTCTTT.

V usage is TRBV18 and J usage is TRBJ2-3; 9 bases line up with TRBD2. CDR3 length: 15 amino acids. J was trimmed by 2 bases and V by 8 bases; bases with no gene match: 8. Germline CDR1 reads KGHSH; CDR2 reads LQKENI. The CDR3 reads CASRPTSGATDTQYF. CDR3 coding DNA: TGTGCCAGCCGGCCGACTAGCGGTGCCACAGATACGCAGTATTTT.

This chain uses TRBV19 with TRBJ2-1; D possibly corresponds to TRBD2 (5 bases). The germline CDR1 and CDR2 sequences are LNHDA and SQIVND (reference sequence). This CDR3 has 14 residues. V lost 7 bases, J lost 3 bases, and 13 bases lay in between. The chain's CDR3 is CASNPDSLYNEQFF. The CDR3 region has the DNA TGTGCCAGTAACCCGGACTCTCTCTACAATGAGCAGTTCTTC.

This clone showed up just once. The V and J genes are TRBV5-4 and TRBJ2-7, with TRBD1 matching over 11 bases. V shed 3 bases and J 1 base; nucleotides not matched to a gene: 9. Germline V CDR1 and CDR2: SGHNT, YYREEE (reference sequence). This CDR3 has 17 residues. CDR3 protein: CASSSPGTGGTSYEQYF. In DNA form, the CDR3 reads TGTGCCAGCAGCTCACCCGGGACAGGGGGGACGTCCTACGAGCAGTACTTC.

The CDR3 loop is CASSPGGRNEKLFF. CDR3 DNA: TGTGCCAGCTCTCCCGGAGGCAGAAATGAAAAACTGTTTTTT. The chain uses TRBV5-4 and TRBJ1-4; D gene uncertain. The germline gives CDR1 SGHNT, CDR2 YYREEE (reference sequence). Trimming removed 7 bases from V and 5 bases from J, with 15 bases in between. The CDR3 runs to 14 residues.

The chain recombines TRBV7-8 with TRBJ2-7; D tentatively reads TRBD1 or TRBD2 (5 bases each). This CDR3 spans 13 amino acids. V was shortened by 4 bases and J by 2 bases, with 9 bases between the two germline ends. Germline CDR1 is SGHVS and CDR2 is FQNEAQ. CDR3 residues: CASSWDVAYEQYF. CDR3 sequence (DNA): TGTGCCAGCAGCTGGGACGTAGCCTACGAGCAGTACTTC.

In DNA form, the CDR3 reads TGTGCCAGCACCCCCCGGAGCGGCCAAGAGACCCAGTACTTC. Translated: CASTPRSGQETQYF. V usage is TRBV2 and J usage is TRBJ2-5, with TRBD2 as a possible D gene (5 bases). Per germline, CDR1 SNHLY and CDR2 FYNNEI. This CDR3 is built from 14 residues. V was pared by 7 bases and J by 1 base, with 13 bases between.

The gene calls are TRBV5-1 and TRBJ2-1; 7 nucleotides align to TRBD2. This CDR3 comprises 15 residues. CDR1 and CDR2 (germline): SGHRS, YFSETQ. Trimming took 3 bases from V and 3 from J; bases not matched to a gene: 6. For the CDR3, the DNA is TGCGCCAGCAGCTCGGGACTACCCCTCTACAATGAGCAGTTCTTC. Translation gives CASSSGLPLYNEQFF.

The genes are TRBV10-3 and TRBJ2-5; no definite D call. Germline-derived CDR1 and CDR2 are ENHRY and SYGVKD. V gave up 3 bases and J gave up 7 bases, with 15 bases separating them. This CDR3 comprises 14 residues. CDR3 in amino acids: CAISDILSSGTQYF. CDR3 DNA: TGTGCCATCAGTGACATATTGAGTTCGGGGACCCAGTACTTC.

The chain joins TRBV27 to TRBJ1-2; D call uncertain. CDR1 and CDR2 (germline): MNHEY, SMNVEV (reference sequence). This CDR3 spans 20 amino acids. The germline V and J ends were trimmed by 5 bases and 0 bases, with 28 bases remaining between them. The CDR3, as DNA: TGTGCCAGCAGTCCCCTGGTAGGTTTAGGTCGTGTGTCGGCTAACTATGGCTACACCTTC. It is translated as CASSPLVGLGRVSANYGYTF.

The chain's CDR3 is CASRRDRDEQFF. The DNA of the CDR3 is TGCGCCAGCCGCCGGGACAGGGATGAGCAGTTCTTC. V and J are TRBV5-1 and TRBJ2-1, with 9 bases fitting TRBD1. V dropped 7 bases and J dropped 8; count of bases not matched to a gene: 4. Germline lookup yields CDR1 SGHRS and CDR2 YFSETQ. The CDR3 contains 12 residues. The full variable domain, rest sourced from reference TRBV5-1 and TRBJ2-1, is KAGVTQTPRYLIKTRGQQVTLSCSPISGHRSVSWYQQTPGQGLQFLFEYFSETQRNKGNFPGRFSGRQFSNSRSEMNVSTLELGDSALYLCASRRDRDEQFFGPGTRLTVL.